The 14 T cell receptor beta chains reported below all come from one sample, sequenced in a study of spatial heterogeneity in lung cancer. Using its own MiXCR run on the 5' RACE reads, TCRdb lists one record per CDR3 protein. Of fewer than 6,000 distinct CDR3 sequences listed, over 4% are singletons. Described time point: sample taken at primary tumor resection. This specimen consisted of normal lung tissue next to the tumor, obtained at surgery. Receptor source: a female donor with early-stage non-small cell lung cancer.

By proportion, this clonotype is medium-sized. The CDR3 DNA is TGCAGTGCTTCCGGGGGCGCCGAGGAGACCCAGTACTTC. It encodes CSASGGAEETQYF. The chain employs TRBV20-1 and TRBJ2-5; D might be TRBD1 or TRBD2, each matching 6 bases. V was trimmed by 5 bases and J by 5 bases, leaving 15 bases between them. Germline V gives CDR1 DFQATT, CDR2 SNEGSKA (reference sequence). The CDR3 totals 13 residues.

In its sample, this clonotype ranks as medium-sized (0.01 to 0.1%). In DNA, the CDR3 is TGCAGTGCTAGAGACGGGGCAGGGGCTGAAGCTTTCTTT. Its protein is CSARDGAGAEAFF. This rearrangement joins TRBV20-1 to TRBJ1-1; D perhaps matches TRBD1 (6 bases). The CDR3 totals 13 residues. Trimming stripped 0 bases from V and 6 bases from J, with 11 bases between. Germline V lookup: CDR1 DFQATT, CDR2 SNEGSKA (reference sequence).

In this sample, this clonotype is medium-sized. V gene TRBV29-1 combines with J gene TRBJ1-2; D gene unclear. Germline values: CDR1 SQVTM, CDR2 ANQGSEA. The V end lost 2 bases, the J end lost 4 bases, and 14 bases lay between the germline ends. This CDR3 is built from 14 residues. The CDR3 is CSVEWAIIAYGYTF. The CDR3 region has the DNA TGCAGCGTTGAATGGGCTATCATAGCCTATGGCTACACCTTC.

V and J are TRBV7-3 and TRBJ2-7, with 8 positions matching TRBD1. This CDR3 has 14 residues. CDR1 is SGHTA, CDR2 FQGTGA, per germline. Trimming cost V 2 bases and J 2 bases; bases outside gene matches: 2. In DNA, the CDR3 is TGTGCCAGCAGCTTATCGACAGGGGCCTACGAGCAGTACTTC. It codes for CASSLSTGAYEQYF.

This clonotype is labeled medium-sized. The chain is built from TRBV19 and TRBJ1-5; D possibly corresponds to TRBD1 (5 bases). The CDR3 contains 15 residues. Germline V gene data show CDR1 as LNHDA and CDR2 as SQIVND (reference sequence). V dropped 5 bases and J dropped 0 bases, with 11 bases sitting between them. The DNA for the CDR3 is TGTGCCAGTAGTCCGGGGGGTTATAGCAATCAGCCCCAGCATTTT. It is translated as CASSPGGYSNQPQHF.

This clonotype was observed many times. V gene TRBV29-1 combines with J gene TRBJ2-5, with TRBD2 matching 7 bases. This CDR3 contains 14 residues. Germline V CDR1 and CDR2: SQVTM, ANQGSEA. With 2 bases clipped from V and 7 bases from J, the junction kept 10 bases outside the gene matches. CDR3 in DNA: TGCAGCGTTGAACTTCAGGCGGGAGTCACGACCCAGTACTTC. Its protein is CSVELQAGVTTQYF.

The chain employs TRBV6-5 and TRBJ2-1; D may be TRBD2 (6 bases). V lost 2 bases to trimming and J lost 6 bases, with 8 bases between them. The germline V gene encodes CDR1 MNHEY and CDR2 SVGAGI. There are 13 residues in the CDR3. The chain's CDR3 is CASSYNSGNEQFF. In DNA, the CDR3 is TGTGCCAGCAGTTACAATAGCGGCAATGAGCAGTTCTTC.

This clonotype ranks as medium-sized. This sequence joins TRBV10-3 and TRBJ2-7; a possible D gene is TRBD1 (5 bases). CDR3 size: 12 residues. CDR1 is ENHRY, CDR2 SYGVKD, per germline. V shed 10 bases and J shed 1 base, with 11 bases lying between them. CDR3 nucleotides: TGTGCCACCCGACAGAAATCCTACGAGCAGTACTTC. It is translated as CATRQKSYEQYF.

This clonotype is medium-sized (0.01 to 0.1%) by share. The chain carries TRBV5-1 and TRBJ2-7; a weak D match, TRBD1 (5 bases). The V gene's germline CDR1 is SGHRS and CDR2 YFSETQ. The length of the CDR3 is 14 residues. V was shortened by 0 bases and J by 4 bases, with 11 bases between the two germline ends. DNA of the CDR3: TGCGCCAGCAGCTTGGCCGACAGAAGATACGAGCAGTACTTC. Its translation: CASSLADRRYEQYF. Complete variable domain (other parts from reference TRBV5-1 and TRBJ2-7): KAGVTQTPRYLIKTRGQQVTLSCSPISGHRSVSWYQQTPGQGLQFLFEYFSETQRNKGNFPGRFSGRQFSNSRSEMNVSTLELGDSALYLCASSLADRRYEQYFGPGTRLTVT.

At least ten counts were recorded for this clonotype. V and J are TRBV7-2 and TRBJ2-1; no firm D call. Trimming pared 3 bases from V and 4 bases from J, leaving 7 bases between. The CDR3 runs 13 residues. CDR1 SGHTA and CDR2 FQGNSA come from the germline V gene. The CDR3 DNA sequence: TGTGCCAGCAGCTTGGTGGGGTACAATGAGCAGTTCTTC. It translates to CASSLVGYNEQFF.

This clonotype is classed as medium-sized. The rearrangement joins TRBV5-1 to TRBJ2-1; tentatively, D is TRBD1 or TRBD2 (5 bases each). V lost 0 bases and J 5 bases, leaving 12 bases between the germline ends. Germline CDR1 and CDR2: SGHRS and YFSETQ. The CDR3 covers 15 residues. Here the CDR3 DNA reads TGCGCCAGCAGCTTGGGTGGGGCTAGCAACAATGAGCAGTTCTTC. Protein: CASSLGGASNNEQFF.

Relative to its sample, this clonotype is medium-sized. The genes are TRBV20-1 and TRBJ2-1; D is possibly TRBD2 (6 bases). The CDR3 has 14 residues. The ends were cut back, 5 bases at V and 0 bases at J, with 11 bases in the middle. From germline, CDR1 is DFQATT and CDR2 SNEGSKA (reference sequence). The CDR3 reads CSAAKRVSYNEQFF. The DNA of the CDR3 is TGCAGTGCTGCCAAGCGGGTCTCCTACAATGAGCAGTTCTTC.

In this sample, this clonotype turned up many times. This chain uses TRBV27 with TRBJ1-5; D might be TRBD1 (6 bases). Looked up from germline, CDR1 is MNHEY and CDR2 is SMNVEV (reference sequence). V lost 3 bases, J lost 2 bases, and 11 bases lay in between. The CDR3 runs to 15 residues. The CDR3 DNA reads TGTGCCAGCAGTTTGGGGGGCGCGGGCAATCAGCCCCAGCATTTT. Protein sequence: CASSLGGAGNQPQHF.

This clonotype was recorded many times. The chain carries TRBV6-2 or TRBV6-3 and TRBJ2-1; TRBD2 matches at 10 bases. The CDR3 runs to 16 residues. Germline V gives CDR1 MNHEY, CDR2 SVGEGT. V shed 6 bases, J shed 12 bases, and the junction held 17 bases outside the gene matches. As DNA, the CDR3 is TGTGCCAGCAGACCCGGACTAGCGGTTACCAGATACGGGCAGTTCTTC. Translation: CASRPGLAVTRYGQFF.